Listed here is a single T cell receptor (beta chain). The antigen it binds to is not known. No clone much larger than this one lies a single base away; base qualities are absent. The germline V gene specifies KGHSH as CDR1 and LQKENI as CDR2. Counted from cysteine to phenylalanine, this CDR3 has 13 amino acids. Solely the CDR3 DNA is kept, with 39 bases framed from the first base. V and J are truncated by 8 bases and 6 bases respectively, leaving an intervening sequence of 13 bases. The goal of deep resolution MiSeq sequencing was a depth between 1 in 1 million and 1 in 200,000 T cells, and coverage averaged 10x per clonotype. The immunoSEQ hsTCRB Kit was used to generate the TCR beta libraries. Per the original workflow: Data were analyzed with ImmunoSEQ Data Assistant and ImmunoSEQ Analyzer, with V, D and J genes assigned per IMGT definitions. Clonality, which ranges from 0 to 1, was calculated by subtracting the normalized Shannon entropy of productive rearrangement frequencies from one. Public clonotype analysis was restricted to overrepresented clonotypes comprising at least 0.05% of each patient's repertoire. About a dozen age-matched healthy donor repertoires from immuneACCESS served as clonality controls. What TCRdb holds here is the immuneACCESS table cut down to in-frame rearrangements. Part of the clones is not present; checked against another copy, under half of the missing clones reflect an unresolved V gene, and the others are unexplained. For V, J and clone size, that table is used; D and trimming come from the DNA. Recorded for this sample are roughly 250,000 clones; 60% to 75% of them occurred a single time. The top ten clonotypes cover 15% of the sample.

This sample was included in a study of cytotoxic CD8 clonotypes in ibrutinib-treated CLL (dated by TCRdb to 2020 to 2022). The study in broad terms: The cohort was composed of some ten relapsed/refractory and approximately 14 treatment-naive patients; IGHV unmutated status was identified in roughly 17 patients. Responses were partial in 24 patients and complete in 2; after median about 70 months follow-up, about 14 stayed in remission and roughly twelve progressed. Samples averaged roughly 280,000 productive templates and some 96,000 productive rearrangements. All remission and progressive disease samples were collected while patients were still receiving ibrutinib. The response samples were drawn at a median of 12 months into treatment, with a range of roughly 6 to 40 months. Longitudinal samples were obtainable from about 30% of the roughly 86 participants in the trial. Cryopreserved peripheral blood mononuclear cells were obtained before treatment, at response, and at either sustained remission or disease progression.

The sample's time point, from its label and the paper: approximately 2 years on ibrutinib. For TCR beta library preparation, around 1.8 micrograms of genomic DNA were extracted from the cryopreserved PBMCs. High-throughput TCR beta sequencing was performed on longitudinal blood samples from CLL patients receiving ibrutinib monotherapy. The patients were enrolled in a single-center, open-label phase 2 trial of ibrutinib monotherapy. The study at large found these results: Public clonotypes were rare and either shrank or stayed stable during treatment, and the rise in clonality at ibrutinib response reflected expansion of private clonotypes. Baseline clonality exceeded that of age-matched healthy donors and correlated strongly with circulating CD8+ T-cell counts. An increase in clonality was observed at ibrutinib response, with clonality remaining stable during sustained remission and falling back toward baseline at progression. Lymph node repertoires were not examined, and the timing of sampling was not matched between patients in sustained remission and those whose disease progressed.

In this chain, TRBV18 is recombined with TRBJ1-4, with no D gene named confidently. The receptor was derived from a human donor with chronic lymphocytic leukemia. The source was PBMCs, collected after 24 months of ibrutinib treatment. Here is the DNA: TGTGCCAGCATAGGGAGGAGGGATGAAAAACTGTTTTTT. This encodes CASIGRRDEKLFF.